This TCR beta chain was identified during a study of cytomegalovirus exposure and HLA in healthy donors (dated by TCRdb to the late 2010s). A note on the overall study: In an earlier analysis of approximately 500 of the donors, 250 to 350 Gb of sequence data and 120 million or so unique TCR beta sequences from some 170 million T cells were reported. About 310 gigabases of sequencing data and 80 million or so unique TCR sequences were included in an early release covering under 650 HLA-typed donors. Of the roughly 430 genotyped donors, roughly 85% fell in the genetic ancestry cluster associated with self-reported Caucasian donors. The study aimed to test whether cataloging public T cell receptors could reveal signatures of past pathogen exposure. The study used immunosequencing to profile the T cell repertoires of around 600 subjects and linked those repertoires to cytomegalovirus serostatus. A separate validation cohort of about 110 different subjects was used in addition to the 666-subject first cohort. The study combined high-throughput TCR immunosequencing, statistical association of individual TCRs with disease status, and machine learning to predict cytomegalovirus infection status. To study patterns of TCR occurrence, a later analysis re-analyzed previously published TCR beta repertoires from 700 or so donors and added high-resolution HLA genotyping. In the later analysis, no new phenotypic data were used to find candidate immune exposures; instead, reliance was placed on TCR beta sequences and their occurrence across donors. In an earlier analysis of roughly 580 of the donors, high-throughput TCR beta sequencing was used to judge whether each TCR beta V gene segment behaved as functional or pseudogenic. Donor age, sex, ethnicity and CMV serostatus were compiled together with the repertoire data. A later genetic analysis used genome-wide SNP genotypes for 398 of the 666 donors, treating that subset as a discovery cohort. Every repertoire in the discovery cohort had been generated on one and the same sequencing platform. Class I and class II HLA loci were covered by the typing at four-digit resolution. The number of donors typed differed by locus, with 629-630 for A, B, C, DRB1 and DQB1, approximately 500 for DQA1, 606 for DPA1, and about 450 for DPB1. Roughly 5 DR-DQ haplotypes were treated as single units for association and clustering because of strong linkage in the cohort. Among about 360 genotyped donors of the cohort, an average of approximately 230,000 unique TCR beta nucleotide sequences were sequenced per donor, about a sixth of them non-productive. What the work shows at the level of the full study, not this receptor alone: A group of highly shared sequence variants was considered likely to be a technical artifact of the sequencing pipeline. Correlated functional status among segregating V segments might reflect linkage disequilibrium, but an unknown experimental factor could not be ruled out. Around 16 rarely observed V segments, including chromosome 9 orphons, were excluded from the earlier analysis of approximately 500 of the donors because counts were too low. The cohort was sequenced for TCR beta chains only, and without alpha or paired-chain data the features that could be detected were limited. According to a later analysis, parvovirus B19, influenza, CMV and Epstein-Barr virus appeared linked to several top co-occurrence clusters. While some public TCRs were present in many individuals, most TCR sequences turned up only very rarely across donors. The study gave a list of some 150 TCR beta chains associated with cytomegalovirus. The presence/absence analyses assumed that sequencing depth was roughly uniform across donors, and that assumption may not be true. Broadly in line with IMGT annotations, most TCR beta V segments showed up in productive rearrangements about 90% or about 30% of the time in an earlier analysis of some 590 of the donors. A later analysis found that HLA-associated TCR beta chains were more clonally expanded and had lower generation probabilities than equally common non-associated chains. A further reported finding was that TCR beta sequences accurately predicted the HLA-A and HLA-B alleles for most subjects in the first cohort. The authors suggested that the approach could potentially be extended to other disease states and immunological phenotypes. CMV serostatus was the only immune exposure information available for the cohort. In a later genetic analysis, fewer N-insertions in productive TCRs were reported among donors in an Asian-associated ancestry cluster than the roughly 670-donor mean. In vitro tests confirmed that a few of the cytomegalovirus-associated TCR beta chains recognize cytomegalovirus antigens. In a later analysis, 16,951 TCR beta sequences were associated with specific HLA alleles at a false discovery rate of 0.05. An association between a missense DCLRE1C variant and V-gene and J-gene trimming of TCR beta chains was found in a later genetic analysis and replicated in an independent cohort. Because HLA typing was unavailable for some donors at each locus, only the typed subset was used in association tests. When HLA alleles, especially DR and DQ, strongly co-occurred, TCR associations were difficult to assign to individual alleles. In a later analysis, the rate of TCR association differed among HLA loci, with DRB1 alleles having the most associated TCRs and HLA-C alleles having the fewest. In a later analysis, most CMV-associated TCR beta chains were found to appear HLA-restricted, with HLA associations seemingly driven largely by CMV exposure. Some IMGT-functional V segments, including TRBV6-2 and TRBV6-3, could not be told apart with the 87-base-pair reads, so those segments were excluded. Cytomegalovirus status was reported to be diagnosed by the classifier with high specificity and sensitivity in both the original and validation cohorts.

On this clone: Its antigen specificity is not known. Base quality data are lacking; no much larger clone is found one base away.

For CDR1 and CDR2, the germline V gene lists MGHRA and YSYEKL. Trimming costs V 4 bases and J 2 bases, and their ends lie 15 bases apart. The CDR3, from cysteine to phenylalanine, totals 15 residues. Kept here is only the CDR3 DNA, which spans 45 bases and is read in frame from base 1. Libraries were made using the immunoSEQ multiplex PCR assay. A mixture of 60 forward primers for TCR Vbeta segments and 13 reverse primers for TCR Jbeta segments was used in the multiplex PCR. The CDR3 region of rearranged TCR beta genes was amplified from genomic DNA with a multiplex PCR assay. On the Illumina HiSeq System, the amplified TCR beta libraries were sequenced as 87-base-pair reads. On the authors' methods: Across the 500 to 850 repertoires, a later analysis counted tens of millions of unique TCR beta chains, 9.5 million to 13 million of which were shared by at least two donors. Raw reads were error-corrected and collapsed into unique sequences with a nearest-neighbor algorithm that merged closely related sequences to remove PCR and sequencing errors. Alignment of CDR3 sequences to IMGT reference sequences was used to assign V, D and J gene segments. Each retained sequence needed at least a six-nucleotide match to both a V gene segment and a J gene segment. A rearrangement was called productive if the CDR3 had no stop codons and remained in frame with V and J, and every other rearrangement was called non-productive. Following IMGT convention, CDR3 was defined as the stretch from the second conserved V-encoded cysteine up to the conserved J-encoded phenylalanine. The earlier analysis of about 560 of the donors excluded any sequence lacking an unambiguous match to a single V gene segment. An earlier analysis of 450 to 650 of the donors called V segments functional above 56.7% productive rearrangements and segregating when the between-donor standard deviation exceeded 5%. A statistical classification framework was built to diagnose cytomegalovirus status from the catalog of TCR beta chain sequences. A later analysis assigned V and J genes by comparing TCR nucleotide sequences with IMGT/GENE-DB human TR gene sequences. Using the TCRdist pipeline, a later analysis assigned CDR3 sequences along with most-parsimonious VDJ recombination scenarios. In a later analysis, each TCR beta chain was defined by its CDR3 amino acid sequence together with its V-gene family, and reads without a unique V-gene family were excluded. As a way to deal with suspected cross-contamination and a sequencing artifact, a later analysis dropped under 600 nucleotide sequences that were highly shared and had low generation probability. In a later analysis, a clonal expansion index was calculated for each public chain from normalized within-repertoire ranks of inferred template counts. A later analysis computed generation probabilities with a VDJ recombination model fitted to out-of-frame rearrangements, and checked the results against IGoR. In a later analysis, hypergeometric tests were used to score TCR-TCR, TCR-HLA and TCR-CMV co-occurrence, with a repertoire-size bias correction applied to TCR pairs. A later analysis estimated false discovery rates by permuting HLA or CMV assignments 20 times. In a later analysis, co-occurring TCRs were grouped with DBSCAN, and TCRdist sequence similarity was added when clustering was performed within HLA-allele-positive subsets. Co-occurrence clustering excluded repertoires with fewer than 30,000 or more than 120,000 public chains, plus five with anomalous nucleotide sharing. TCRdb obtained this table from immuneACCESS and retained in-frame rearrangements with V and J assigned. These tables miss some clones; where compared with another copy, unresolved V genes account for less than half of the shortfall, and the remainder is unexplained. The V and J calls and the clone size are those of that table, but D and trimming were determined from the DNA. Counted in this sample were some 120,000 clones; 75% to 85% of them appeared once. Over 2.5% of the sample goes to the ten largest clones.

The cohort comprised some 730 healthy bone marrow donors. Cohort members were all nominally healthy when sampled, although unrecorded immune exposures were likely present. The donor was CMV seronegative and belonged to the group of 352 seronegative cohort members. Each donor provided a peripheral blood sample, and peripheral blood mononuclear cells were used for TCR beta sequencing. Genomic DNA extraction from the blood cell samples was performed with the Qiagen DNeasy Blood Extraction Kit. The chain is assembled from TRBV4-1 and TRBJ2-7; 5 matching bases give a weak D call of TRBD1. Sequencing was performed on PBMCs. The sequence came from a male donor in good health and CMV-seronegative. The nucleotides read TGCGCCAGCAGCCCTCTAAAGGGGCAGGCCTACGAGCAGTACTTC. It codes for CASSPLKGQAYEQYF.